These 9 T cell receptor beta chains were all obtained from the same sample, sequenced in a study of control samples from healthy donors and cancer patients (dated by TCRdb to the early 2020s). The library was prepared using the immunoSEQ multiplex PCR assay. This is the immuneACCESS table as TCRdb keeps it, with only in-frame sequences that have V and J called. A part of the clones is gone; compared with another copy, unresolved V genes explain less than half, and the rest is unexplained. The sample table on file contains 150,000 to 200,000 clones. Around 2% of the sample is taken by the ten largest. Sequenced sample: blood. Receptors were obtained from a woman aged 25 to 39 in good health.

This chain joins TRBV28 and TRBJ2-1, with 11 bases identical to TRBD2. CDR1 and CDR2 from the germline V gene are MDHEN and SYDVKM. The CDR3 contains 14 residues. After removal of 4 bases from V and 6 bases from J, the junction contained 2 bases not matched to a gene. In DNA, the CDR3 is TGTGCCAGCAGTTCTAGCGGGGGGATCAATGAGCAGTTCTTC. The encoded protein is CASSSSGGINEQFF.

The rearrangement joins TRBV2 to TRBJ1-1; the D is unclear. There are 15 residues in the CDR3. The V gene lost 7 bases and the J gene lost 1 base, with 16 bases spanning the gap. CDR1 and CDR2 from the germline V gene are SNHLY and FYNNEI. The CDR3 here is CASTRTQGRNTEAFF. The CDR3 bases are TGTGCCAGCACCAGAACCCAAGGACGGAACACTGAAGCTTTCTTT.

This CDR3 is CASSPGKTEAFF. The DNA for the CDR3 is TGTGCCAGCAGCCCGGGAAAAACTGAAGCTTTCTTT. The chain recombines TRBV2 with TRBJ1-1; D ambiguous. The CDR3 is 12 amino acids. Germline V gene lookup returns CDR1 SNHLY and CDR2 FYNNEI. V lost 6 bases and J 5 bases, leaving 10 bases between the germline ends.

The rearrangement links TRBV7-2 to TRBJ2-7; 9 bases are a match to TRBD2. Losses at the gene ends were 2 bases for V and 4 bases for J; bases not matched to a gene: 6. The germline gives CDR1 SGHTA, CDR2 FQGNSA. The CDR3 length is 15 residues. The CDR3 loop reads CASSLRAGGLYEQYF. CDR3 DNA: TGTGCCAGCAGCTTACGGGCGGGGGGGCTGTACGAGCAGTACTTC.

This chain links TRBV28 with TRBJ1-1, with 9 bases that match TRBD1. The CDR3 contains 15 residues. Trimming removed 1 base from V and 1 base from J; junction bases left unmatched: 1. Germline loops: CDR1 MDHEN, CDR2 SYDVKM. CDR3 loop: CASSLYRGRNTEAFF. CDR3 sequence (DNA): TGTGCCAGCAGTTTATACAGGGGGCGGAACACTGAAGCTTTCTTT.

V gene TRBV7-8 combines with J gene TRBJ2-3; possibly TRBD2 for D (6 bases). The CDR3 totals 15 residues. V was pared by 7 bases and J by 4 bases, with 18 bases between. Germline V gene data show CDR1 as SGHVS and CDR2 as FQNEAQ. CDR3 in amino acids: CASMDRGRRADTQYF. The CDR3 region has the DNA TGTGCCAGCATGGACCGGGGACGGAGGGCAGATACGCAGTATTTT.

The chain employs TRBV4-1 and TRBJ1-1, with D unresolved. The CDR3 has 13 residues. The germline CDR1 and CDR2 sequences are MGHRA and YSYEKL. V lost 1 base, J lost 3 bases, and 6 bases lay in between. The CDR3 bases are TGCGCCAGCAGCCAAGTAGCAGACACTGAAGCTTTCTTT. This encodes CASSQVADTEAFF.

CDR3 coding DNA: TGTGCCAGCAGTTCGACAGTCCCGGGCTATGGCTACACCTTC. Amino acids: CASSSTVPGYGYTF. The genes are TRBV27 and TRBJ1-2; a weak D match, TRBD1 (5 bases). CDR1 is MNHEY and CDR2 is SMNVEV in the germline V gene (reference sequence). Deletions cut 4 bases from V and 4 bases from J, with 13 bases between. CDR3 length equals 14 residues.

This rearrangement joins TRBV2 to TRBJ1-1; no clear D gene. This CDR3 has 13 amino acids. The germline gives CDR1 SNHLY, CDR2 FYNNEI. The V and J ends lost 8 bases and 2 bases respectively, with 12 bases between them. The CDR3 coding sequence is TGTGCCAGCGGAATAGCTCTAAACACTGAAGCTTTCTTT. It specifies CASGIALNTEAFF.